This TCR beta chain originates from a study of neurological immune-mediated disorders. Overall study: For the roughly 35 multiple sclerosis patients, the disease was relapsing-remitting in about 30 and secondary progressive in 3. Study-wide points: Falling below healthy controls, multiple sclerosis showed the least TCR clonal expansion, while HTLV-1-associated myelopathy showed the most.

This CDR3 has 20 amino acids. Deletions cut 1 base from V and 1 base from J, with 25 bases between. Per germline, CDR1 LNHDA and CDR2 SQIVND (reference sequence). As to this clonotype: Its antigen remains unknown.

cDNA synthesis was performed by 5'RACE with 10-nucleotide random UMIs. Over 160 million TCR-beta sequences from 15-18 subjects were obtained in each sequencing run. TCRdb re-called the 5' RACE reads through MiXCR, storing one row per CDR3 protein. The sample has roughly 88,000 distinct CDR3 sequences; around 3.5% are singletons. The chain is built from TRBV19 and TRBJ1-1, with TRBD1 as a possible D gene (5 bases). The sample was PBMCs. This sequence originates from a woman aged 45-59 years with multiple sclerosis. CDR3 in amino acids: CASSIVRFRAKYGRNTEAFF. Here the CDR3 DNA reads TGTGCCAGTAGTATAGTCCGATTCAGGGCGAAGTACGGTCGGAACACTGAAGCTTTCTTT.